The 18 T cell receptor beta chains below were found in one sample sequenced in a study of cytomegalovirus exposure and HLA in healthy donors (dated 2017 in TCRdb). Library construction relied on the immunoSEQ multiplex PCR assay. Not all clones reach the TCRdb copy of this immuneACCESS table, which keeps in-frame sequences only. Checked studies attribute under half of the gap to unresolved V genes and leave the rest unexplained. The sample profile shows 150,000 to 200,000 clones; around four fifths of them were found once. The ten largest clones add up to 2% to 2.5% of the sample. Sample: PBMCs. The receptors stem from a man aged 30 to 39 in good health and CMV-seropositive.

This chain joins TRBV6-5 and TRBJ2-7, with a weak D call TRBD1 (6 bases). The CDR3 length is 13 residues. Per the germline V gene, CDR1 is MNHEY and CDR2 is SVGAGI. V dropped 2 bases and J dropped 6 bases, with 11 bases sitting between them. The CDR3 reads CASSYQGRFEQYF. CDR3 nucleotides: TGTGCCAGCAGTTACCAGGGGCGCTTCGAGCAGTACTTC.

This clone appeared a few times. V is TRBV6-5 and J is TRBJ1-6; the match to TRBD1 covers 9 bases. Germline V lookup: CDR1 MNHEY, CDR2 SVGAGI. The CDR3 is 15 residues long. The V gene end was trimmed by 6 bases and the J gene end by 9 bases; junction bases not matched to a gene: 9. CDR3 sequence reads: CASSYPGQGGSPLHF. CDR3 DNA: TGTGCCAGCAGCTACCCGGGACAGGGAGGTTCACCCCTCCACTTT.

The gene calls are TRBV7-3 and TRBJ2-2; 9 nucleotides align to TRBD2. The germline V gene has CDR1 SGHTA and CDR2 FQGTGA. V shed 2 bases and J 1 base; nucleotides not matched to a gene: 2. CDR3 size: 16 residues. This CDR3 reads CASSLVAGENTGELFF. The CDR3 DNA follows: TGTGCCAGCAGCTTAGTAGCGGGGGAGAACACCGGGGAGCTGTTTTTT.

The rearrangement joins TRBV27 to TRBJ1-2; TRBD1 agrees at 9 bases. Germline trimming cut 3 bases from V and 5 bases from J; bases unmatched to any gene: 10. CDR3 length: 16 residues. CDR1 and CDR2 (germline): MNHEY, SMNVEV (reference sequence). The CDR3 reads CASSLATGTGRYGYTF. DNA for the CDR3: TGTGCCAGCAGTTTGGCCACCGGGACAGGGAGGTATGGCTACACCTTC.

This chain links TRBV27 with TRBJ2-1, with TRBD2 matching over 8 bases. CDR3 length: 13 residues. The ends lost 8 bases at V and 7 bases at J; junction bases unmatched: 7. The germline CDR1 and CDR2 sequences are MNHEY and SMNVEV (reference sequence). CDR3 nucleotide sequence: TGTGCCAGCGGGCGGGGGGAAGGGAATGAGCAGTTCTTC. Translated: CASGRGEGNEQFF.

The CDR3 here is CASSLGLQGGTDTQYF. In DNA form, the CDR3 reads TGCGCCAGCAGCTTGGGGCTACAGGGCGGCACAGATACGCAGTATTTT. V and J are TRBV5-1 and TRBJ2-3; tentative D call: TRBD1 (6 bases). Germline assignment: CDR1 SGHRS and CDR2 YFSETQ. V was pared by 0 bases and J by 1 base, with 12 bases between. This CDR3 is built from 16 residues.

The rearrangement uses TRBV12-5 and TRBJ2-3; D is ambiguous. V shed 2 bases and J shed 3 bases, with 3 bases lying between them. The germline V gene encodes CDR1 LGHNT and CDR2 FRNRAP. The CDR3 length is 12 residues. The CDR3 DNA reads TGTGCTAGTGGTTTGCCTACAGATACGCAGTATTTT. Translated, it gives CASGLPTDTQYF.

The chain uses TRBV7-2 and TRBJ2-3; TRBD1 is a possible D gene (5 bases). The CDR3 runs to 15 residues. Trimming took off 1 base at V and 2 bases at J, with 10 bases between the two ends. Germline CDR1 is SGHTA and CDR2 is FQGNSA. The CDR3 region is CASSLGQGNTDTQYF. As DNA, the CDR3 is TGTGCCAGCAGCTTAGGGCAGGGAAACACAGATACGCAGTATTTT.

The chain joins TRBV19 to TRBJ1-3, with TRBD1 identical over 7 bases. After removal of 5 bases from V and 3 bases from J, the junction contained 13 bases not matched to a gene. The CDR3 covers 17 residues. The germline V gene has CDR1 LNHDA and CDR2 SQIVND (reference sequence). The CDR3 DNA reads TGTGCCAGTAGTGTCCGTAGGACAGGTCGAGGTGGAAACACCATATATTTT. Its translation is CASSVRRTGRGGNTIYF.

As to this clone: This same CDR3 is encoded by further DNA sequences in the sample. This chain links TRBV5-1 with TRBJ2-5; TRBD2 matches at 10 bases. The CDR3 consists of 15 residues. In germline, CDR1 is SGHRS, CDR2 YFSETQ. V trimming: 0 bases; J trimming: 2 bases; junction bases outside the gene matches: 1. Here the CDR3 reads CASSLGTSGQETQYF. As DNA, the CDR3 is TGCGCCAGCAGCTTGGGGACTAGCGGACAAGAGACCCAGTACTTC.

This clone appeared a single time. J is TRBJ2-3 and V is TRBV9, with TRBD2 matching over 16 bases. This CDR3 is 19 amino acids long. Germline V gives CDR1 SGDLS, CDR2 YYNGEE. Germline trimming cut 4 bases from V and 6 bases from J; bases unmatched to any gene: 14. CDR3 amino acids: CASSLPGTSGGAFGDTQYF. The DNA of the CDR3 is TGTGCCAGCAGCCTACCAGGGACTAGCGGGGGGGCCTTCGGCGATACGCAGTATTTT.

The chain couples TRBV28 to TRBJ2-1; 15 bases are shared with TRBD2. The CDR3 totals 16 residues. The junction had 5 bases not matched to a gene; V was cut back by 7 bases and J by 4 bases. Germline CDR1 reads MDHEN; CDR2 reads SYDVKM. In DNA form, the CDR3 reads TGTGCCAGCACCCGGACTAGCGGGGGGGCGTACAATGAGCAGTTCTTC. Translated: CASTRTSGGAYNEQFF.

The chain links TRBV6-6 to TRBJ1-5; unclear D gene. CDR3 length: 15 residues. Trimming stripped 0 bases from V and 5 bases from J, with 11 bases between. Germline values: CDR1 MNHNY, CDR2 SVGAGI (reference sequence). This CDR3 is CASSYSNADYQPQHF. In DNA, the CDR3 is TGTGCCAGCAGTTACTCGAATGCGGATTATCAGCCCCAGCATTTT.

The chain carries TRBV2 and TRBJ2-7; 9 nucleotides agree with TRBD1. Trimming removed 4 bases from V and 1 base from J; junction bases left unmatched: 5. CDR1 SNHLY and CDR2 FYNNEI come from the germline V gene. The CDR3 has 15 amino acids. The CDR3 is CASSAGTGISYEQYF. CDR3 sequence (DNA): TGTGCCAGCAGTGCCGGGACAGGGATATCCTACGAGCAGTACTTC.

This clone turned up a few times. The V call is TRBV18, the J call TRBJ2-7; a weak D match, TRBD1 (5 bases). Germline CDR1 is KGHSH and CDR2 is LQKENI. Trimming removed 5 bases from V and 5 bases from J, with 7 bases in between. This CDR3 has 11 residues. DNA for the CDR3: TGTGCCAGCTCAGTACAGGACGAGCAGTACTTC. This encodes CASSVQDEQYF. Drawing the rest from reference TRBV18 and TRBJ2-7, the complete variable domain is NAGVMQNPRHLVRRRGQEARLRCSPMKGHSHVYWYRQLPEEGLKFMVYLQKENIIDESGMPKERFSAEFPKEGPSILRIQQVVRGDSAAYFCASSVQDEQYFGPGTRLTVT.

CDR3 region: CASSLESSGGFYEQYF. CDR3 sequence (DNA): TGCGCCAGCAGCTTGGAATCTAGCGGGGGGTTCTACGAGCAGTACTTC. The V gene is TRBV5-1, the J gene TRBJ2-7, with 11 bases that match TRBD2. V lost 0 bases to trimming and J lost 3 bases; unmatched junction nucleotides: 5. Germline CDR1 is SGHRS and CDR2 is YFSETQ. This CDR3 contains 16 residues.

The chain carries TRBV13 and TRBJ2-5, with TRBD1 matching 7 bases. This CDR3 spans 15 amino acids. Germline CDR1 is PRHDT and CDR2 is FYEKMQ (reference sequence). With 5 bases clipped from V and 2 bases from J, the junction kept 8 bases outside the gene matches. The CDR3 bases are TGTGCCAGCAGCCCGGTCCGGGACAGTCAAGAGACCCAGTACTTC. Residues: CASSPVRDSQETQYF.

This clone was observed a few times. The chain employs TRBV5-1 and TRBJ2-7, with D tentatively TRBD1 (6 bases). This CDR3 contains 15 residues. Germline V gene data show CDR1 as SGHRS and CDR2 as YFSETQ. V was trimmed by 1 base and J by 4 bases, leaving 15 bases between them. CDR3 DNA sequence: TGCGCCAGCAGCTTGTGGGCAGGGGCTATGTACGAGCAGTACTTC. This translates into CASSLWAGAMYEQYF.